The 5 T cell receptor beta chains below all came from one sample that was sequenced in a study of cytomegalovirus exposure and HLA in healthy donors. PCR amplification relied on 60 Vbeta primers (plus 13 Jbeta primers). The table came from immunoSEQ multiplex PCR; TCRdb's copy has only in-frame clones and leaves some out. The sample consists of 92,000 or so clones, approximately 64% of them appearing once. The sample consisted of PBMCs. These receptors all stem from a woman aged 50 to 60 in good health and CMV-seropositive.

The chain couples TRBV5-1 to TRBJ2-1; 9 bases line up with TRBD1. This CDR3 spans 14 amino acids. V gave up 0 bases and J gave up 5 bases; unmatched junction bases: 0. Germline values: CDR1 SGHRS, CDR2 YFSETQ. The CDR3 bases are TGCGCCAGCAGCTTGGGACAGGGGGACAATGAGCAGTTCTTC. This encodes CASSLGQGDNEQFF.

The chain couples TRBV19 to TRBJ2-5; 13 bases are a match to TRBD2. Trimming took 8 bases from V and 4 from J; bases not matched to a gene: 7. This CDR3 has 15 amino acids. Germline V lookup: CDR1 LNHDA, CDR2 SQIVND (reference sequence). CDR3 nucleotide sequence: TGTGCCAGTTCTAGGACTAGCGGGGGAGGAGAGACCCAGTACTTC. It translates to CASSRTSGGGETQYF.

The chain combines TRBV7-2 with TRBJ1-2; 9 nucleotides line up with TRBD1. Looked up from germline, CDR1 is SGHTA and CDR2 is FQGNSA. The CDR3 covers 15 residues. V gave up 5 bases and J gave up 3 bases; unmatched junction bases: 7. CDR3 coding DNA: TGTGCCAGCAGCCCCGGGACAGGGAACCACTATGGCTACACCTTC. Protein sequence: CASSPGTGNHYGYTF.

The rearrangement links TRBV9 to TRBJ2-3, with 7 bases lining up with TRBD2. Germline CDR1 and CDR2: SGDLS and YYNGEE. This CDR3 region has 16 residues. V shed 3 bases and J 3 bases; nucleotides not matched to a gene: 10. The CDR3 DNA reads TGTGCCAGCAGCGCGGGGGGTGGGGGGATGACAGATACGCAGTATTTT. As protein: CASSAGGGGMTDTQYF.

The CDR3 DNA follows: TGTGCCATCAGATATTCGGACATTTACACTGAAGCTTTCTTT. Translating it yields CAIRYSDIYTEAFF. V usage is TRBV10-3 and J usage is TRBJ1-1; tentative D call: TRBD1 (5 bases). Germline V CDR1 and CDR2: ENHRY, SYGVKD. With 6 bases removed from V and 3 bases from J, the gap between germline ends came to 14 bases. CDR3 length: 14 amino acids.